What follows are 10 T cell receptor beta chains derived from one specimen sequenced in a study of T cells in Graves' hyperthyroidism and ophthalmopathy. Amplified regions were TCR beta CDR3 sequences from RNA transcripts. The HTBI primer set served for first-round RT-PCR of the TCR CDR3. MiXCR was run by TCRdb on the multiplex PCR reads, yielding one entry per CDR3 protein. The data show roughly 330,000 distinct CDR3 sequences, around a sixth seen once. What was sequenced was blood. These receptors all stem from a young man with Graves' hyperthyroidism.

The chain recombines TRBV18 with TRBJ1-1, with D perhaps TRBD1 (5 bases). Trimming left V 5 bases short and J 2 bases short, with 15 bases between. CDR3 length: 15 residues. Per germline, CDR1 KGHSH and CDR2 LQKENI. In DNA, the CDR3 is TGTGCCAGCTCATCCGTAGGGGTGGGAAACACTGAAGCTTTCTTT. Amino acid sequence: CASSSVGVGNTEAFF.

The genes are TRBV10-2 and TRBJ2-6, with a tentative D call TRBD2 (7 bases). Deletions cut 6 bases from V and 0 bases from J, with 15 bases between. Germline loops: CDR1 WSHSY, CDR2 SAAADI. The CDR3 totals 17 residues. The chain's CDR3 is CASRGGRAGSGANVLTF. The CDR3, as DNA: TGCGCCAGCAGGGGGGGGCGGGCAGGCTCTGGGGCCAACGTCCTGACTTTC.

For this clonotype: A much larger clonotype is one base distant, so this may be a read error. The CDR3 does not end in the conserved phenylalanine or tryptophan, so this is likely a read error. V and J are TRBV5-1 and TRBJ2-7; D not certain. V was clipped by 1 base and J by 2 bases, with 4 bases between them. The CDR3 totals 12 residues. Germline assignment: CDR1 SGHRS and CDR2 YFSETQ. The CDR3 DNA follows: TGCGCCAGCAGCTTGTCTCCCTACGAGCAGTACATC. Residues: CASSLSPYEQYI.

In this sample, this clonotype turned up many times. The genes are TRBV20-1 and TRBJ1-1; D unclear. The ends were cut back, 6 bases at V and 3 bases at J, with 11 bases in the middle. The CDR3 contains 12 residues. Germline CDR1 is DFQATT and CDR2 is SNEGSKA (reference sequence). CDR3 in DNA: TGCAGTGCGCCAGTGGGTGACACTGAAGCTTTCTTT. Protein sequence: CSAPVGDTEAFF.

This clonotype was seen a single time. V usage is TRBV29-1 and J usage is TRBJ2-1; a weak D match, TRBD2 (5 bases). Trimming removed 4 bases from V and 9 bases from J, with 13 bases in between. Germline V gene data show CDR1 as SQVTM and CDR2 as ANQGSEA. The CDR3 sequence is 12 residues long. CDR3 nucleotide sequence: TGCAGCGTTGGGACTCCTAGGCTTGAGCAGTTCTTC. It translates to CSVGTPRLEQFF.

This clonotype has only a few counts. The chain joins TRBV4-1 to TRBJ2-5; D assignment may be TRBD1 or TRBD2 (5 bases each). The CDR3 is 17 residues long. From germline, CDR1 is MGHRA and CDR2 YSYEKL. V lost 0 bases to trimming and J lost 2 bases, with 16 bases between them. CDR3 in DNA: TGCGCCAGCAGCCAAGAGGTCTCGGGGCTGGGTCAAGAGACCCAGTACTTC. It is translated as CASSQEVSGLGQETQYF.

This clonotype was detected many times. J is TRBJ1-1 and V is TRBV11-3; TRBD1 matches 8 bases. Germline CDR1 SGHNT, CDR2 YENEEA. The CDR3 has 13 residues. Losses at the gene ends were 8 bases for V and 3 bases for J; bases not matched to a gene: 5. The CDR3 DNA sequence: TGTGCCAGCGGCGACAGGGGCGACACTGAAGCTTTCTTT. Translating gives CASGDRGDTEAFF. The variable domain in full, completed from reference TRBV11-3 and TRBJ1-1, reads EAGVVQSPRYKIIEKKQPVAFWCNPISGHNTLYWYLQNLGQGPELLIRYENEEAVDDSQLPKDRFSAERLKGVDSTLKIQPAELGDSAVYLCASGDRGDTEAFFGQGTRLTVV.

The table lists this clonotype with a few counts. The chain recombines TRBV27 with TRBJ2-6; the D gene could be TRBD1 or TRBD2 (5 bases each). CDR3 length equals 18 residues. V lost 5 bases and J 0 bases, leaving 17 bases between the germline ends. Germline values: CDR1 MNHEY, CDR2 SMNVEV (reference sequence). The CDR3 nucleotides read TGTGCCAGCAGTCCGTGGAGGCCGGGGCGCTCTGGGGCCAACGTCCTGACTTTC. Amino acids: CASSPWRPGRSGANVLTF.

The chain joins TRBV20-1 to TRBJ2-7; 8 bases line up with TRBD1. Germline CDR1 reads DFQATT; CDR2 reads SNEGSKA (reference sequence). CDR3 length: 15 amino acids. V lost 6 bases and J lost 0; bases outside the gene matches: 10. CDR3 nucleotide sequence: TGCAGTGCAACCGCCGGGACAGGAAGCTCCTACGAGCAGTACTTC. This gives the protein CSATAGTGSSYEQYF.

This clonotype was counted a few times. Written as DNA, the CDR3 is TGCGCCAGCAGCCAAGATGGCTTAAGATACGAGCAGTACTTC. It codes for CASSQDGLRYEQYF. The chain employs TRBV4-1 and TRBJ2-7; D unresolved. Germline V CDR1 and CDR2: MGHRA, YSYEKL. V lost 0 bases to trimming and J lost 4 bases, with 10 bases between them. The CDR3 runs to 14 residues.